This T cell receptor (beta chain) comes out of a study of response to subunit inactivated influenza vaccine. Points from the study as a whole: The authors suggested that every seasonal influenza vaccination recruits few new T cells.

CDR1 is SGDLS, CDR2 YYNGEE, per germline. After removal of 0 bases from V and 5 bases from J, the junction contained 5 bases not matched to a gene. The CDR3 runs 15 residues. As regards this clonotype: Its matching antigen is unknown.

TCRdb reprocessed the RT-PCR reads via MiXCR and lists one record per CDR3 protein. The sample shows roughly 790,000 distinct CDR3 sequences, 21% of them seen only once. The source of this sequence is a man between 45 and 60 years old who received an inactivated influenza vaccine. The chain is built from TRBV9 and TRBJ2-3, with 8 nucleotides matching TRBD2. The starting material was PBMCs from blood, obtained around 5 days after vaccination. The CDR3 protein is CASSVAGGVGDTQYF. Written as DNA, the CDR3 is TGTGCCAGCAGCGTAGCGGGGGGGGTGGGAGATACGCAGTATTTT.